This entry describes one T cell receptor (beta chain). What it recognizes is unknown. These data are taken from a study of PD-1 blockade in classical Hodgkin lymphoma. Study-wide background: The nivolumab dose that patients received was 3 mg/kg, given intravenously every 2 weeks. General study points: Unlike CD8+ TCR diversity, which did not rise significantly by C4D1, CD4+ TCR diversity did. Reported baseline diversity: healthy donors highest, relapsed/refractory patients lowest. Similar baseline diversity was found in complete responders and newly diagnosed patients.

Method: immunoSEQ multiplex PCR; TCRdb's copy keeps in-frame clones and lacks some. The sample has some 23,000 clones; around 77% are singletons. This CDR3 spans 15 amino acids. Germline lookup yields CDR1 SGHVS and CDR2 FNYEAQ. V shed 5 bases and J 5 bases; nucleotides not matched to a gene: 10. All patients experienced relapse after autologous stem cell transplantation, and brentuximab vedotin exposure was variable. This chain connects TRBV7-6 to TRBJ2-5, with 8 positions matching TRBD2. The receptor's source is a human donor with classical Hodgkin lymphoma. Here the sequenced sample was peripheral blood mononuclear cells (PBMCs), taken before the second cycle of nivolumab. The CDR3, as DNA: TGTGCCAGCAGCCGGACTAGCCCGGGGGGGGAGACCCAGTACTTC. This encodes CASSRTSPGGETQYF.